Listed here is a single T cell receptor beta chain. The target of this receptor is not known. The record has no base qualities; no much larger clone is one base away. The data were taken from a study of T cell responses to AZD1222 COVID-19 vaccine (dated by TCRdb to 2020 to 2022). Background for the entire study: AZD1222 recipients given second doses at about 4 weeks or at about 12 weeks were pooled, since spike-specific TCR depth and breadth were not found to differ between the two schedules. A total of around 240 trial participants underwent TCR sequencing, of whom roughly 210 received two doses of AZD1222 and some 26 received two doses of the MenACWY control vaccine. Trial participants were enrolled by age into subgroups of 18-55, 56-69 and 70-plus years, and around 150, 28 and 57 TCR-sequenced participants, respectively, were included in these subgroups. Points the paper makes about the study in general: The 56-69-year group was small, and its depth increase did not reach significance, likely because of low power. Because no day 14 peak-response samples were available, repertoires were characterized only after the peak T cell response. Reportedly, almost half of the unique spike-specific TCRs recognized epitopes lying outside the regions that are mutated in the B.1.351 and B.1.1.7 variants. Vaccine-associated CD4 TCRs spanned the whole spike protein, with dominant responses in regions 160-218 and 743-854. Spike-specific TCR breadth and depth rose significantly after two AZD1222 doses compared with day 0 and with MenACWY recipients. Most participants were white British and females outnumbered males, and the authors suggested that clonal diversity may have been underestimated. Only six or seven AZD1222 recipients were SARS-CoV-2 seropositive at baseline, limiting conclusions about previously exposed vaccinees.

The CDR3 regions of human TCRbeta chains were analyzed by immunosequencing. Regarding the original processing steps: TCRs in the repertoires were matched against a reference library of SARS-CoV-2-specific TCRs that had been generated with the MIRA antigen-specificity platform. Breadth was defined as the fraction of unique TCRs that were SARS-CoV-2-associated. Depth was defined as the fraction of total T cells that were SARS-CoV-2-associated. Each spike-specific TCR was assigned to its reactive spike region and to a CD4 or CD8 class using the MIRA data. Log10-transformed breadth and depth values were compared by one-way ANOVA with Sidak's multiple comparisons tests. As stored in TCRdb, this immuneACCESS dataset retains in-frame rearrangements with V and J assigned. A fraction of the clones does not appear; measured against another copy, unresolved V genes explain less than half of the discrepancy, and the remainder lacks a known reason. Clonal size and the V and J genes are those of that table, whereas D and trimming came from the DNA. The sample table holds about 120,000 clones, of which 70% to 90% were seen once. The top ten clonotypes cover 3.2% of the sample.

The time point label corresponds to: baseline before first vaccination. The vaccinee samples were drawn from two UK trials, COV001 and COV002, one of which was a single-blind randomized controlled phase 2/3 trial testing AZD1222 (ChAdOx1 nCoV-19) in healthy adults. Trial participant PBMC samples were collected at day 0 and day 28 after the second dose for TCRbeta chain sequencing. The CDR3 measures 13 amino acids from cysteine to phenylalanine. The entry retains the CDR3 DNA only, 39 bases that are in frame from base 1. V gives up 0 bases and J gives up 7 bases, and the segment between their germline ends measures 9 bases. Sequences SGHDN (CDR1) and FVKESK (CDR2) are obtained from the germline V gene.

This receptor chain uses TRBV14 and TRBJ1-2; no D segment can be confidently identified. The sequence came from an adult in good health. The source was peripheral blood, collected on day 0 of AZD1222 vaccination. The CDR3 region: CASSQEFGGGYTF. Read as DNA, the sequence is TGTGCCAGCAGCCAAGAATTCGGCGGTGGCTACACCTTC.